This T cell receptor beta chain was sequenced during a study of T cells in localized non-small cell lung cancer. For this clone: The antigen remains undetermined.

Regarding the study as a whole: Greater T cell density in blood accompanied longer overall survival. Sequence data derive from only one tumor region, so heterogeneity remains possible.

The CDR3 consists of 13 residues. V lost 6 bases, J lost 2 bases, and 10 bases lay in between. Germline-derived CDR1 and CDR2 are SGHDN and FVKESK. Generated by immunoSEQ multiplex PCR, the TCRdb table keeps only in-frame clones and is missing some. The sample includes around 45,000 clones, more than 85% of them seen just once. The chain links TRBV14 to TRBJ1-1, with D perhaps matching TRBD1 (5 bases). This TCR was recovered from a man aged 40 to 70 with stage II lung adenocarcinoma. The specimen comprised PBMCs, sampled before any cancer treatment. CDR3 residues: CASRGDLNTEAFF. CDR3 nucleotides: TGTGCCAGCAGGGGGGACTTAAACACTGAAGCTTTCTTT. The complete variable domain, with remaining parts taken from reference TRBV14 and TRBJ1-1, reads EAGVTQFPSHSVIEKGQTVTLRCDPISGHDNLYWYRRVMGKEIKFLLHFVKESKQDESGMPNNRFLAERTGGTYSTLKVQPAELEDSGVYFCASRGDLNTEAFFGQGTRLTVV.